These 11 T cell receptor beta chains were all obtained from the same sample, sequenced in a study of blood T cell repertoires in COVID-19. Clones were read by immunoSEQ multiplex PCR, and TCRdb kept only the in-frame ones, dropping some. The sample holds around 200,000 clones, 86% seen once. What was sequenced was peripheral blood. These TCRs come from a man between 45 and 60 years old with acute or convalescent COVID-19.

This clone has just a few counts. The CDR3 DNA follows: TGTGCCAGCAGCTTGGGGCCGGGTGGGAACACTGAAGCTTTCTTT. It is translated as CASSLGPGGNTEAFF. The V call is TRBV5-6, the J call TRBJ1-1, with D unresolved. In germline, CDR1 is SGHDT, CDR2 YYEEEE. The CDR3 sequence is 15 residues long. Deletions cut 0 bases from V and 1 base from J, with 10 bases between. Combining the CDR3 with reference TRBV5-6 and TRBJ1-1 gives the whole variable domain DAGVTQSPTHLIKTRGQQVTLRCSPKSGHDTVSWYQQALGQGPQFIFQYYEEEERQRGNFPDRFSGHQFPNYSSELNVNALLLGDSALYLCASSLGPGGNTEAFFGQGTRLTVV.

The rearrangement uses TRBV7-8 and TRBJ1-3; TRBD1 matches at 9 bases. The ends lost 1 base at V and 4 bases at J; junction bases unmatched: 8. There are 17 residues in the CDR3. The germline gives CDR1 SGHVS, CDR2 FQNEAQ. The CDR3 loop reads CASSLEIGQGSGNTIYF. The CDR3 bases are TGTGCCAGCAGCTTAGAGATCGGACAGGGGTCCGGAAACACCATATATTTT. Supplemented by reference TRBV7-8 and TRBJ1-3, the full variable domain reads GAGVSQSPRYKVAKRGQDVALRCDPISGHVSLFWYQQALGQGPEFLTYFQNEAQLDKSGLPSDRFFAERPEGSVSTLKIQRTQQEDSAVYLCASSLEIGQGSGNTIYFGEGSWLTVV.

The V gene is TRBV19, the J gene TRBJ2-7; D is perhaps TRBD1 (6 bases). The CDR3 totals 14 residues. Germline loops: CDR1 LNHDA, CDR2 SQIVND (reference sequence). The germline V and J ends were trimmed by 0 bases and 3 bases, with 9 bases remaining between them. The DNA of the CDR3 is TGTGCCAGTAGTATAGATGGGGGCAGCTACGAGCAGTACTTC. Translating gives CASSIDGGSYEQYF.

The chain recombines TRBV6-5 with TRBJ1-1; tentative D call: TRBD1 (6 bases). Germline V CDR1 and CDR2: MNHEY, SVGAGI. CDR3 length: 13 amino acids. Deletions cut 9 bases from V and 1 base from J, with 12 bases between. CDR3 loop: CASNRARNTEAFF. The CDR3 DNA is TGTGCCAGTAACAGGGCTAGGAACACTGAAGCTTTCTTT.

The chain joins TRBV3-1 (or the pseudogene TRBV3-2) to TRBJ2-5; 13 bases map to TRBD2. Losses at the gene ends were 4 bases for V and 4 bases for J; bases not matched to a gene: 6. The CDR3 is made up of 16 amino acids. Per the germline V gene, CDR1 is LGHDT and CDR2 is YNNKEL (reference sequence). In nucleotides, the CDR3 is TGTGCCAGCAGCCCCGGACTAGCGGGGGAGGTAGAGACCCAGTACTTC. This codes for CASSPGLAGEVETQYF.

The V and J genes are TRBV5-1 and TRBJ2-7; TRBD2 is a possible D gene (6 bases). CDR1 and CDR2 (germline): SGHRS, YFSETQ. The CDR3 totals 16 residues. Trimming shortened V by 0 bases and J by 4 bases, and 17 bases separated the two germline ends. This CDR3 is CASSLETGGHVYEQYF. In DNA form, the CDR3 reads TGCGCCAGCAGCTTGGAAACCGGGGGTCACGTGTACGAGCAGTACTTC.

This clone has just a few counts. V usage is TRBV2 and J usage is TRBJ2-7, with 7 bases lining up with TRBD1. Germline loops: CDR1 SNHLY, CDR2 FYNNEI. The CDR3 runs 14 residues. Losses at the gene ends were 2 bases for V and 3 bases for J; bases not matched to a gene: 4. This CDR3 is CASSEQGEIYEQYF. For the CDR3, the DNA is TGTGCCAGCAGTGAACAGGGGGAGATCTACGAGCAGTACTTC.

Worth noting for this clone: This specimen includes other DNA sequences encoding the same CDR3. In DNA, the CDR3 is TGCGCCAGCAGCTTGGGGCAGGGGGCTAATTCACCCCTCCACTTT. As protein: CASSLGQGANSPLHF. The V and J genes are TRBV5-1 and TRBJ1-6; 8 bases match TRBD1. Germline V gene data show CDR1 as SGHRS and CDR2 as YFSETQ. The V gene end was trimmed by 0 bases and the J gene end by 6 bases; junction bases not matched to a gene: 2. This CDR3 region has 15 residues.

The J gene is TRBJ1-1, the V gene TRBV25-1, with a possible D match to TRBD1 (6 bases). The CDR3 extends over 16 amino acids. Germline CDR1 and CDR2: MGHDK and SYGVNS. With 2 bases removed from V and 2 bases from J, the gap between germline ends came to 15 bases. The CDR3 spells CASSERGRGPNTEAFF. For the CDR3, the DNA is TGTGCCAGCAGTGAAAGGGGCAGGGGACCCAACACTGAAGCTTTCTTT.

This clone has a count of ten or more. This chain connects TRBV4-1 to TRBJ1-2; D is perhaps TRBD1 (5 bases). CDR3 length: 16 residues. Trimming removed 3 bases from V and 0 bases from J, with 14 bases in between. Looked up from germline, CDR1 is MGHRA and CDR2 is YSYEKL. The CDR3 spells CASSHPQGNANYGYTF. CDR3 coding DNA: TGCGCCAGCAGCCACCCTCAGGGAAACGCTAACTATGGCTACACCTTC.

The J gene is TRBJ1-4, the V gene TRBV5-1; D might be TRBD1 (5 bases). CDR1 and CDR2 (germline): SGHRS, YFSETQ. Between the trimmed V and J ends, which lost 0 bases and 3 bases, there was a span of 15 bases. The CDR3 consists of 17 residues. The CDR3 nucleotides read TGCGCCAGCAGCTTGGGAGTTTGGGTCAGGGCTAATGAAAAACTGTTTTTT. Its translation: CASSLGVWVRANEKLFF.